The present T cell receptor beta chain was sequenced within a study of spatial heterogeneity in lung cancer. Sample time point: sample taken at primary tumor resection. The study sequenced unsorted whole RNA from tumor, nontumor lung or frozen PBMC. TCRdb independently ran MiXCR on the 5' RACE reads; one entry per CDR3 protein. Of 7,500 to 9,000 distinct CDR3 sequences in the sample, approximately 7.8% were seen once. Germline lookup yields CDR1 DFQATT and CDR2 SNEGSKA (reference sequence). The V end lost 3 bases, the J end lost 5 bases, and 4 bases lay between the germline ends. This CDR3 comprises 10 residues. This clonotype has at least ten counts.

The source was PBMCs, collected at surgery. The rearrangement links TRBV20-1 to TRBJ2-5, with D unclear. This receptor was taken from a female donor with early-stage non-small cell lung cancer. The CDR3: CSASAETQYF. CDR3 coding DNA: TGCAGTGCTAGTGCGGAGACCCAGTACTTC.